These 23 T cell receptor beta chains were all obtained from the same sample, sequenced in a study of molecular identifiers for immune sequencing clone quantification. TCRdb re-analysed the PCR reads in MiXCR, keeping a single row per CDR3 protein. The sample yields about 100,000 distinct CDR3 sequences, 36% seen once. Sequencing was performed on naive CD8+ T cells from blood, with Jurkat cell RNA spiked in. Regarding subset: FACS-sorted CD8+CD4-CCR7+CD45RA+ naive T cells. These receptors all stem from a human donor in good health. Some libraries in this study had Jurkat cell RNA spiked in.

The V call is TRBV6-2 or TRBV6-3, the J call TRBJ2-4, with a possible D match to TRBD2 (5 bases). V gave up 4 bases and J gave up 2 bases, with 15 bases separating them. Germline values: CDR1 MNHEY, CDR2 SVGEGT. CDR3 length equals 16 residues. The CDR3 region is CASSSLGVVTKNIQYF. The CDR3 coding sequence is TGTGCCAGCAGTTCCTTGGGAGTGGTGACCAAAAACATTCAGTACTTC.

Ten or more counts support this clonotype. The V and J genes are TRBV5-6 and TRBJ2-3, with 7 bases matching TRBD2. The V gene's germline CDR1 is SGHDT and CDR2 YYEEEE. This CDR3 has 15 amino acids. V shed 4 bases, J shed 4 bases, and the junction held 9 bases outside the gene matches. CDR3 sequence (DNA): TGTGCCAGCAGCCAAGCGGGAATGGTGGCAGATACGCAGTATTTT. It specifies CASSQAGMVADTQYF.

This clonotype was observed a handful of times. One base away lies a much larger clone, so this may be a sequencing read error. The CDR3 region is CASCQGANEQYF. CDR3 bases: TGTGCCAGCTGCCAAGGGGCCAACGAGCAGTACTTC. The genes are TRBV4-2 and TRBJ2-7; D might be TRBD1 (5 bases). Germline lookup yields CDR1 LGHNA and CDR2 YNFKEQ. There are 12 residues in the CDR3.

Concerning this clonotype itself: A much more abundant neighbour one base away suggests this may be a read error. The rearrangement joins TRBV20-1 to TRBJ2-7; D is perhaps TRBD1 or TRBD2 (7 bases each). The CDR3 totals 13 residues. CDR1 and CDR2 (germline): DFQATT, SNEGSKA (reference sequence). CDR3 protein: CRASNPGGDEQYF. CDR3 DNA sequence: TGCAGAGCTAGTAATCCAGGGGGGGACGAGCAGTACTTC.

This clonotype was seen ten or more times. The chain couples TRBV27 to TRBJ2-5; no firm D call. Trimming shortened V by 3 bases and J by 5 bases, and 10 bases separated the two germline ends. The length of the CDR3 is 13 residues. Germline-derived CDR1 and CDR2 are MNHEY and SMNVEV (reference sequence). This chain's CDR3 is CASSLEGAETQYF. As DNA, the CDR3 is TGTGCCAGCAGTTTGGAAGGAGCTGAGACCCAGTACTTC.

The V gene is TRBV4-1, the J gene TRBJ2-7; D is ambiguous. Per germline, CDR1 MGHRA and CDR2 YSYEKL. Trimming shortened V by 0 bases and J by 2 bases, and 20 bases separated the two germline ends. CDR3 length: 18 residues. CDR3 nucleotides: TGCGCCAGCAGCCAAGAGGTGTGGCAGGCCCGCCGTCCCTACGAGCAGTACTTC. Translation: CASSQEVWQARRPYEQYF.

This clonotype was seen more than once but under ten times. The CDR3 nucleotides read TGTGCCAGCAGCCCCGGCATTAGGACTGAAGCTTTCTTT. It translates to CASSPGIRTEAFF. The rearrangement joins TRBV11-2 to TRBJ1-1; D unclear. V was trimmed by 5 bases and J by 5 bases, leaving 12 bases between them. Per the germline V gene, CDR1 is SGHAT and CDR2 is FQNNGV. CDR3 length: 13 residues.

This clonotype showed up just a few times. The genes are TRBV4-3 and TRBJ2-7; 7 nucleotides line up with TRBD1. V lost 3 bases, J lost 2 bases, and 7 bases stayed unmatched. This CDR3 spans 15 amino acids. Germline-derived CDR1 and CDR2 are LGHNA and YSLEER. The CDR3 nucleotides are TGCGCCAGCAGCCACCTGGCCGGGACAGCCTACGAGCAGTACTTC. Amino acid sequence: CASSHLAGTAYEQYF.

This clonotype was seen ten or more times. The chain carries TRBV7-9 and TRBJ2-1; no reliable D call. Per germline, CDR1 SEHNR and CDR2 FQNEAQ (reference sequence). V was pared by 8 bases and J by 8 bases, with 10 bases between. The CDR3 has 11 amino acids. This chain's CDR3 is CASSKRDEQFF. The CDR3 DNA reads TGTGCCAGCTCTAAGCGCGATGAGCAGTTCTTC. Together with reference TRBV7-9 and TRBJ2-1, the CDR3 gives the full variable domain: DTGVSQNPRHKITKRGQNVTFRCDPISEHNRLYWYRQTLGQGPEFLTYFQNEAQLEKSRLLSDRFSAERPKGSFSTLEIQRTEQGDSAMYLCASSKRDEQFFGPGTRLTVL.

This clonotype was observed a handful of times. CDR3 DNA: TGCGCCAGCAGCTTTGGGGGGGACAACGAGCAGTACTTC. Its translation: CASSFGGDNEQYF. V gene TRBV5-1 combines with J gene TRBJ2-7; D might be TRBD2 (7 bases). CDR3 length: 13 amino acids. From germline, CDR1 is SGHRS and CDR2 YFSETQ. Trimming took off 2 bases at V and 5 bases at J, with 11 bases between the two ends.

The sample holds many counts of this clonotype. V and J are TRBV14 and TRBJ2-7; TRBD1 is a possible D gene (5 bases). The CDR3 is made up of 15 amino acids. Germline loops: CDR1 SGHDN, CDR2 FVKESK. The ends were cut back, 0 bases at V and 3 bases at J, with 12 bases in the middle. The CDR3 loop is CASSQDPKGNYEQYF. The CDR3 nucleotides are TGTGCCAGCAGCCAAGATCCCAAGGGGAACTACGAGCAGTACTTC.

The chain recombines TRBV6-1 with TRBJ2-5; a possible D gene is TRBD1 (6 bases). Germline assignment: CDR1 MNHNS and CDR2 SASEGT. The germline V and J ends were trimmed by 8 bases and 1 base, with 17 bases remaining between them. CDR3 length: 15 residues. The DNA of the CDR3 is TGTGCCAGCTGGGTAGGTTTCAGGGGCCAAGAGACCCAGTACTTC. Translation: CASWVGFRGQETQYF.

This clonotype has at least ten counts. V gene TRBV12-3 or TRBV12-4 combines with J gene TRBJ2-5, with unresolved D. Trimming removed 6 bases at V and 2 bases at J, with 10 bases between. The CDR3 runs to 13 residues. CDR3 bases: TGTGCCAGCAGATCTGAGAAACAAGAGACCCAGTACTTC. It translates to CASRSEKQETQYF.

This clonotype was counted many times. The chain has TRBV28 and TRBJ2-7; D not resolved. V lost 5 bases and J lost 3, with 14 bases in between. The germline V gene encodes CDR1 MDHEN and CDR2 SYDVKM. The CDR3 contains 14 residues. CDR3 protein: CASSRFTSYYEQYF. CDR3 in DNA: TGTGCCAGCAGTAGGTTCACCAGCTACTACGAGCAGTACTTC.

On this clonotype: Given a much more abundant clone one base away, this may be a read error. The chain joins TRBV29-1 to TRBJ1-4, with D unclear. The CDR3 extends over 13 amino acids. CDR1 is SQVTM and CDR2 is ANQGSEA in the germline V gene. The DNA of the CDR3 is TGCAGCGGTGAAGATGGGCTTGGAGAAAAACTGTTTTTT. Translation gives CSGEDGLGEKLFF.

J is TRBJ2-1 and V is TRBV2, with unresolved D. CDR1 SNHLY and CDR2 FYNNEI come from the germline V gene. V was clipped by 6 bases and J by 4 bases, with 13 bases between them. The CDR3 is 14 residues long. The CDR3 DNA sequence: TGTGCCAGCAGAACTTTGATTTCGTACAATGAGCAGTTCTTC. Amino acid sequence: CASRTLISYNEQFF.

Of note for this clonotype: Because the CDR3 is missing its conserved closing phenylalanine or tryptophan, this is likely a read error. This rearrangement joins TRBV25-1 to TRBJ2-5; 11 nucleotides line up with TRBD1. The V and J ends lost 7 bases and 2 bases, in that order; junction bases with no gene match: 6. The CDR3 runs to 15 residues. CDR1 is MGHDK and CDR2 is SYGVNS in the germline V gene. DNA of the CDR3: TGTGCCAGCACCAGGACAGGGGGCCCTCAAGAGACCCAGTACTTA. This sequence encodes CASTRTGGPQETQYL.

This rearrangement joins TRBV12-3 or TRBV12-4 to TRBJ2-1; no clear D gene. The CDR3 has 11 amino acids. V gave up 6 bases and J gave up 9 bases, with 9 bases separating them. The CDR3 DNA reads TGTGCCAGCAGCACTTTACGTGAGCAGTTCTTC. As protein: CASSTLREQFF.

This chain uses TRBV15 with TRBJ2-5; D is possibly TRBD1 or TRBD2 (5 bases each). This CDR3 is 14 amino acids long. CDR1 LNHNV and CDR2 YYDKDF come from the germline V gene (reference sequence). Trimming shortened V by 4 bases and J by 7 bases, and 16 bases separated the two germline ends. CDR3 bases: TGTGCCACCAGCACCCGGGACGCTACGTGGACCCAGTACTTC. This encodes CATSTRDATWTQYF.

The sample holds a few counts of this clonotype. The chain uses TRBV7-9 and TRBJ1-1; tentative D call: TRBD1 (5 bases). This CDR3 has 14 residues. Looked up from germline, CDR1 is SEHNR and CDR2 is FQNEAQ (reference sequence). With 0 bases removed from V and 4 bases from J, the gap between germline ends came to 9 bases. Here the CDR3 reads CASSLARGVTEAFF. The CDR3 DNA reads TGTGCCAGCAGCTTAGCCCGGGGGGTCACTGAAGCTTTCTTT.

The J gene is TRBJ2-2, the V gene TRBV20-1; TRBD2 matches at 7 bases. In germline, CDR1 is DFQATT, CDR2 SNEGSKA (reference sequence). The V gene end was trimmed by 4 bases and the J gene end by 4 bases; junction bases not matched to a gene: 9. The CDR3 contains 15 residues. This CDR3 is CSAKDGGRATGELFF. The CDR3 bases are TGCAGTGCTAAAGATGGAGGGAGGGCCACCGGGGAGCTGTTTTTT.

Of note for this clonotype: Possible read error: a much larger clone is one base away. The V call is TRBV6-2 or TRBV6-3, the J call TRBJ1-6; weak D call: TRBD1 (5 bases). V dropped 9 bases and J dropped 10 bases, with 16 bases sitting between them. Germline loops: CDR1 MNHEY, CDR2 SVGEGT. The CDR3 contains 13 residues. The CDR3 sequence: CARTDSSASPLHF. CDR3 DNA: TGTGCCAGGACCGACAGTTCAGCCTCACCCCTCCACTTT.

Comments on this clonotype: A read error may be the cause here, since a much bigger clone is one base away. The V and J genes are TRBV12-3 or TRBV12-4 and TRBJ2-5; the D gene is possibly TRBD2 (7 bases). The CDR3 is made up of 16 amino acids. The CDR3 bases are TGTGCCAGCAGTCAGGGGACTCTAGGGAGGGGAGAGATCCAGTACTTC. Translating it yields CASSQGTLGRGEIQYF.